Presented here are 12 T cell receptor beta chains from one specimen sequenced in a study of blood T cell repertoires in COVID-19. Sequenced by immunoSEQ multiplex PCR; TCRdb stores in-frame clones only, minus some. The repertoire holds 200,000 to 250,000 clones, approximately 86% seen once, with 3% to 4.5% in the top ten. Sequenced input: peripheral blood. Receptors originate from a woman older than 75 with acute or convalescent COVID-19.

CDR3 nucleotide sequence: TGTGCCAGCACCGGCCAGGGGGTCAGCTATGGCTACACCTTC. Amino acids: CASTGQGVSYGYTF. The chain joins TRBV9 to TRBJ1-2, with TRBD1 identical over 7 bases. V dropped 6 bases and J dropped 4; count of bases not matched to a gene: 9. In germline, CDR1 is SGDLS, CDR2 YYNGEE. The CDR3 contains 14 residues.

The V call is TRBV5-4, the J call TRBJ2-5; 8 bases are a match to TRBD1. V was pared by 4 bases and J by 1 base, with 3 bases of the junction left unmatched. Germline CDR1 is SGHNT and CDR2 is YYREEE (reference sequence). The CDR3 is 14 residues long. DNA for the CDR3: TGTGCCAGCAGCCATGGGACAGGCCAAGAGACCCAGTACTTC. Encoded protein: CASSHGTGQETQYF.

This chain joins TRBV15 and TRBJ2-5; 7 bases align to TRBD2. Germline V gene sequence: CDR1 LNHNV, CDR2 YYDKDF (reference sequence). V dropped 6 bases and J dropped 5; count of bases not matched to a gene: 18. The CDR3 sequence is 17 residues long. The CDR3 bases are TGTGCCACCAGGAAAGGAGCGGGAACCAAACTGGGGGAGACCCAGTACTTC. Translating it yields CATRKGAGTKLGETQYF.

The J gene is TRBJ1-2, the V gene TRBV5-1; TRBD1 matches at 7 bases. The germline gives CDR1 SGHRS, CDR2 YFSETQ. This CDR3 has 15 amino acids. The ends lost 4 bases at V and 4 bases at J; junction bases unmatched: 10. CDR3 sequence (DNA): TGCGCCAGCAGCCCCCTACTGACAGGGATCTATGGCTACACCTTC. It specifies CASSPLLTGIYGYTF.

This chain uses TRBV6-5 with TRBJ1-1; D unclear. Germline-derived CDR1 and CDR2 are MNHEY and SVGAGI. V lost 8 bases and J lost 1, with 11 bases in between. The CDR3 length is 13 residues. CDR3 region: CASGSPGNTEAFF. The CDR3 nucleotides read TGTGCCAGCGGGAGCCCGGGGAACACTGAAGCTTTCTTT.

The count of this clone is one. This chain links TRBV19 with TRBJ2-3; D remains ambiguous. The CDR3 length is 14 residues. The V end was cut by 5 bases, the J end by 1 base, with 10 bases between. Per the germline V gene, CDR1 is LNHDA and CDR2 is SQIVND (reference sequence). The CDR3, as DNA: TGTGCCAGTAGTGCTGTCCGAGGCACAGATACGCAGTATTTT. It encodes CASSAVRGTDTQYF. Complete variable domain (other parts from reference TRBV19 and TRBJ2-3): DGGITQSPKYLFRKEGQNVTLSCEQNLNHDAMYWYRQDPGQGLRLIYYSQIVNDFQKGDIAEGYSVSREKKESFPLTVTSAQKNPTAFYLCASSAVRGTDTQYFGPGTRLTVL.

The V and J genes are TRBV16 and TRBJ1-5; 8 nucleotides align to TRBD1. The CDR3 sequence is 15 residues long. V shed 4 bases and J 3 bases; nucleotides not matched to a gene: 5. CDR1 is KGHSY, CDR2 FQNENV, per germline. CDR3 sequence (DNA): TGTGCCAGCAGCCCCGGACAGGGTTACAATCAGCCCCAGCATTTT. It is translated as CASSPGQGYNQPQHF.

The J gene is TRBJ1-2, the V gene TRBV18, with D uncertain. CDR3 size: 16 residues. Trimming left V 3 bases short and J 0 bases short, with 14 bases between. Per germline, CDR1 KGHSH and CDR2 LQKENI. The CDR3 region is CASSPLSEISNYGYTF. For the CDR3, the DNA is TGTGCCAGCTCACCCCTTTCGGAGATATCTAACTATGGCTACACCTTC.

This chain uses TRBV5-4 with TRBJ2-3, with 8 bases aligning to TRBD2. The CDR3 has 15 residues. V shed 0 bases, J shed 4 bases, and the junction held 4 bases outside the gene matches. CDR1 is SGHNT, CDR2 YYREEE, per germline (reference sequence). DNA of the CDR3: TGTGCCAGCAGCTTGGAGCGGCGGGGGGCAGATACGCAGTATTTT. Translation gives CASSLERRGADTQYF.

The CDR3 reads CASSLPGQGTAKPALYF. The DNA for the CDR3 is TGTGCCAGCAGCTTGCCGGGACAGGGGACTGCCAAACCGGCGCTGTACTTC. The chain employs TRBV11-3 and TRBJ2-7, with TRBD1 identical over 10 bases. The germline CDR1 and CDR2 sequences are SGHNT and YENEEA. The junction had 20 bases not matched to a gene; V was cut back by 3 bases and J by 12 bases. CDR3 size: 17 residues.

A note on this clone: Sequence at one end of the junction differs from germline and may be a read error. The J gene is TRBJ2-3, the V gene TRBV7-2; 10 bases line up with TRBD2. This CDR3 is 12 amino acids long. From germline, CDR1 is SGHTA and CDR2 FQGNSA. The CDR3 DNA reads TGTGCCAGCAGCTTAGAAGCGGGGGGGCCTCATTTT. As protein: CASSLEAGGPHF. The variable domain in full, completed from reference TRBV7-2 and TRBJ2-3, reads GAGVSQSPSNKVTEKGKDVELRCDPISGHTALYWYRQSLGQGLEFLIYFQGNSAPDKSGLPSDRFSAERTGGSVSTLTIQRTQQEDSAVYLCASSLEAGGPHFGPGTRLTVL.

V gene TRBV7-9 combines with J gene TRBJ1-5; 7 bases map to TRBD1. V lost 3 bases and J lost 4; bases outside the gene matches: 6. Germline CDR1 is SEHNR and CDR2 is FQNEAQ (reference sequence). The CDR3 has 15 amino acids. In DNA, the CDR3 is TGTGCCAGCAGCTTCGGGACAGCCGAAAATCAGCCCCAGCATTTT. Amino acid sequence: CASSFGTAENQPQHF.